Shown below are 10 T cell receptor beta chains from a single sample sequenced in a study of cytomegalovirus exposure and HLA in healthy donors. With 60 Vbeta and 13 Jbeta primers, the PCR was carried out. Measured with immunoSEQ multiplex PCR; TCRdb has only the in-frame clones, and not every one. The sample has 210,000 or so clones, 60% to 80% seen once. The sequenced sample was PBMCs. The origin of the receptors is a man between 18 and 29 years old in good health and CMV-seronegative.

The chain uses TRBV5-1 and TRBJ2-3; no clear D. This CDR3 is 14 amino acids long. Germline CDR1 SGHRS, CDR2 YFSETQ. V dropped 4 bases and J dropped 0 bases, with 9 bases sitting between them. CDR3 in amino acids: CASSNTPSTDTQYF. In DNA form, the CDR3 reads TGCGCCAGCAGCAACACACCGAGCACAGATACGCAGTATTTT.

The chain has TRBV5-6 and TRBJ2-5; 13 bases agree with TRBD2. The junction had 4 bases not matched to a gene; V was cut back by 1 base and J by 4 bases. The CDR3 extends over 16 amino acids. Looked up from germline, CDR1 is SGHDT and CDR2 is YYEEEE. The CDR3 nucleotides read TGTGCCAGCAGCTTGACTAGCGGGGGGGTAGGAGAGACCCAGTACTTC. Amino acid sequence: CASSLTSGGVGETQYF.

The chain joins TRBV15 to TRBJ2-1; 8 bases fit TRBD1. V was pared by 5 bases and J by 6 bases, with 9 bases of the junction left unmatched. The CDR3 spans 15 residues. CDR1 LNHNV and CDR2 YYDKDF come from the germline V gene (reference sequence). The CDR3 DNA reads as TGTGCCACCAGCTCCCGGACAGGGATGGGCAATGAGCAGTTCTTC. Its translation is CATSSRTGMGNEQFF. The variable domain in full, completed from reference TRBV15 and TRBJ2-1, reads DAMVIQNPRYQVTQFGKPVTLSCSQTLNHNVMYWYQQKSSQAPKLLFHYYDKDFNNEADTPDNFQSRRPNTSFCFLDIRSPGLGDTAMYLCATSSRTGMGNEQFFGPGTRLTVL.

The chain couples TRBV19 to TRBJ1-3; a weak D match, TRBD1 (6 bases). Germline V gene data show CDR1 as LNHDA and CDR2 as SQIVND (reference sequence). The CDR3 runs 14 residues. Deletions cut 5 bases from V and 5 bases from J, with 13 bases between. The CDR3 is CASSAGGARNTIYF. CDR3 DNA: TGTGCCAGTAGTGCCGGGGGGGCCAGAAACACCATATATTTT. Full variable domain (missing parts from reference TRBV19 and TRBJ1-3): DGGITQSPKYLFRKEGQNVTLSCEQNLNHDAMYWYRQDPGQGLRLIYYSQIVNDFQKGDIAEGYSVSREKKESFPLTVTSAQKNPTAFYLCASSAGGARNTIYFGEGSWLTVV.

The chain links TRBV9 to TRBJ2-7, with a weak D call TRBD1 (6 bases). Germline values: CDR1 SGDLS, CDR2 YYNGEE. Trimming removed 5 bases from V and 3 bases from J, with 18 bases in between. The CDR3 runs to 15 residues. Written as DNA, the CDR3 is TGTGCCAGCAGTTGGGGCCTGGACAGTATCTACGAGCAGTACTTC. It specifies CASSWGLDSIYEQYF.

This clone was observed a few times. Other DNA sequences in the same sample also yield this CDR3. V and J are TRBV6-1 and TRBJ1-5; D is unclear. Per germline, CDR1 MNHNS and CDR2 SASEGT. The CDR3 is 14 residues long. The V gene lost 3 bases and the J gene lost 1 base, with 7 bases spanning the gap. The CDR3 DNA sequence: TGTGCCAGCAGTGACTCGGGAAGCAATCAGCCCCAGCATTTT. Amino acids: CASSDSGSNQPQHF.

The rearrangement uses TRBV30 and TRBJ2-3; 11 bases fit TRBD2. Germline V gene data show CDR1 as GTSNPN and CDR2 as SVGIG (reference sequence). This CDR3 comprises 15 residues. V lost 4 bases, J lost 1 base, and 4 bases stayed unmatched. The CDR3 DNA is TGTGCCTGGACTTTACTAGCGGGAGGCACAGATACGCAGTATTTT. Protein product: CAWTLLAGGTDTQYF.

This clone was detected a few times. The gene calls are TRBV6-6 and TRBJ1-4, with D unclear. In germline, CDR1 is MNHNY, CDR2 SVGAGI (reference sequence). This CDR3 contains 14 residues. V gave up 5 bases and J gave up 0 bases, with 7 bases separating them. For the CDR3, the DNA is TGTGCCAGCAGTCTACTGACAACTAATGAAAAACTGTTTTTT. It is translated as CASSLLTTNEKLFF.

The V gene is TRBV7-9, the J gene TRBJ2-7; tentatively, D is TRBD2 (8 bases). With 3 bases removed from V and 1 base from J, the gap between germline ends came to 16 bases. Looked up from germline, CDR1 is SEHNR and CDR2 is FQNEAQ (reference sequence). The length of the CDR3 is 16 residues. CDR3 protein: CASSFSGGTVSYEQYF. The CDR3 bases are TGTGCCAGCAGCTTTTCGGGGGGGACAGTTTCCTACGAGCAGTACTTC.

The rearrangement uses TRBV5-6 and TRBJ2-2, with 11 positions matching TRBD1. Per germline, CDR1 SGHDT and CDR2 YYEEEE. CDR3 length: 15 residues. The V and J ends lost 3 bases and 5 bases, in that order; junction bases with no gene match: 3. CDR3 in amino acids: CASSYWDRGTGELFF. The CDR3, as DNA: TGTGCCAGCAGCTATTGGGACAGGGGGACCGGGGAGCTGTTTTTT.